This TCR beta chain was recorded in a study of blood T cell repertoires in COVID-19. On the study more broadly: COVID-19 samples from acute and convalescent phases originated in the United States, Italy and Spain.

Original processing methods: Researchers report that nucleated cell counts were estimated from reference gene primer amplification. Measured with immunoSEQ multiplex PCR; TCRdb has only the in-frame clones, and not every one. The DNA gave D and trimming, while V, J and clone size come from that table. This table has approximately 170,000 clones, over 75% appearing once. Germline values: CDR1 MNHEY, CDR2 SMNVEV (reference sequence). This CDR3 contains 15 residues. With V trimmed by 3 bases and J by 6 bases, 5 bases remained unmatched. Enrolled during active infection, Seattle patients were then followed longitudinally.

The chain uses TRBV27 and TRBJ1-5, with 10 bases matching TRBD1. This TCR was recovered from a man older than 75 with COVID-19, enrolled during active disease. Sequenced material: peripheral blood. The chain's CDR3 is CASSLGTGDGQPQHF. DNA for the CDR3: TGTGCCAGCAGTTTGGGGACAGGGGATGGTCAGCCCCAGCATTTT.